This TCR beta chain emerged from a study of T cell responses to AZD1222 COVID-19 vaccine. Study-level findings and limits: The study reported that nearly half of spike-specific TCRs target unmutated variant regions. The donors showed a predominance of white British ancestry and of females, with possible underestimation of clonal diversity. After two AZD1222 doses, spike-specific TCR breadth and depth rose versus day 0.

A note on this clone: Antigen specificity is unknown.

Looked up from germline, CDR1 is SGHTA and CDR2 is FQGTGA. V was clipped by 5 bases and J by 1 base; unmatched bases: 10. The CDR3 runs 16 residues. Using immunoSEQ multiplex PCR, the repertoire was profiled, and TCRdb retains in-frame clones only, with some absent. Here the sample spans about 100,000 clones, around nine tenths being singletons. V is TRBV7-3 and J is TRBJ1-1, with 7 bases that match TRBD1. Sequencing used peripheral blood, obtained on day 0 of AZD1222 vaccination. This TCR was sampled from an adult in good health. DNA for the CDR3: TGTGCCAGCAGCCAGGAGGGCCGGACAGGGAACACTGAAGCTTTCTTT. Protein sequence: CASSQEGRTGNTEAFF. Full variable domain (rest looked up from reference TRBV7-3 and TRBJ1-1): GAGVSQTPSNKVTEKGKYVELRCDPISGHTALYWYRQSLGQGPEFLIYFQGTGAADDSGLPNDRFFAVRPEGSVSTLKIQRTERGDSAVYLCASSQEGRTGNTEAFFGQGTRLTVV.